This T cell receptor (beta chain) was sequenced in a study of T-cell reconstitution after alpha-beta-depleted transplantation in children. Unique molecular identifiers were used to barcode this TCRbeta library. MiXCR, applied by TCRdb to the PCR reads, yields one record per CDR3 protein. The sample contains some 350,000 distinct CDR3 sequences, about 16% of which appear only once. V lost 2 bases to trimming and J lost 3 bases, with 8 bases between them. Per germline, CDR1 MDHEN and CDR2 SYDVKM. The CDR3 length is 14 residues. Findings of the study overall: Surviving recipient T cells and thymic progenitors accounted for the high day-60 TCRbeta diversity observed in some patients.

This clonotype occurred a few times. Its antigen is currently unknown. The receptor was derived from a male patient aged 2 to 9 who had a stem cell transplant for acute lymphoblastic leukemia, so the T cells may come from the graft donor. The gene calls are TRBV28 and TRBJ1-5, with D tentatively TRBD1 (5 bases). Source: PBMCs, mostly from graft donor cells, taken 360 days after TCRalphabeta/CD19-depleted stem cell transplant. The CDR3 DNA sequence: TGTGCCAGCAGTTTAGGGGCTCACAATCAGCCCCAGCATTTT. Its translation is CASSLGAHNQPQHF.